This T cell receptor beta chain is from a study of T-cell memory formation after mild COVID-19. Trimming pared 0 bases from V and 5 bases from J, leaving 8 bases between. This CDR3 is 13 amino acids long. Germline V gene sequence: CDR1 GTSNPN, CDR2 SVGIG (reference sequence). TCRdb fed the 5' RACE reads into MiXCR, producing one record per CDR3 protein. The sample yields more than 350,000 distinct CDR3 sequences, roughly 20% seen once. The sequenced sample consisted of PBMCs or a T cell subset sorted from them (not recorded which). The chain uses TRBV30 and TRBJ1-5; D gene unclear. The TCR originated in an adult woman who had mild COVID-19 (a few samples of this study predate the infection). Cell type and time point are not known. CDR3 residues: CAWSVLGDQPQHF. The CDR3 bases are TGTGCCTGGAGTGTACTTGGGGATCAGCCCCAGCATTTT.